This TCR beta chain was profiled in a study of OX40 agonist ivuxolimab in advanced cancers. For the study at large: Partial responses were achieved by three patients, one with hepatocellular carcinoma and two with cutaneous melanoma. Notes on the study in general: The antigens recognized by the expanded peripheral T cells, that is their antigen specificity, were not determined. Dose levels from 0.1 to 3.0 mg/kg saw CD4+ and CD8+ blood T cells expand clonally by week 6.

Between the trimmed V and J ends, which lost 8 bases and 5 bases, there was a span of 18 bases. The CDR3 has 14 residues. Germline loops: CDR1 LNHDA, CDR2 SQIVND (reference sequence). To note about this clone: What it binds is not known.

The method was immunoSEQ multiplex PCR; TCRdb's version includes in-frame clones alone and lacks a portion of them. The sample records more than 30,000 clones, around 89% being singletons. Sample: CD4+ or CD8+ T cells sorted from blood, taken in a trial of the OX40 agonist ivuxolimab. The receptor was isolated from an adult with an advanced solid tumor such as melanoma, head and neck, liver or kidney cancer. The chain employs TRBV19 and TRBJ1-2; maybe TRBD1 (5 bases). Here the CDR3 DNA reads TGTGCCAGTGTCAAAACCGGGACTTCATATGGCTACACCTTC. Protein product: CASVKTGTSYGYTF.